The 30 T cell receptor beta chains below come from one sample, sequenced in a study of vaccination effects on CD4 cells after COVID-19. What these receptors recognize is not known. Culture lasted around eleven days before CD4+ T cell isolation. The protocol was immunoSEQ multiplex PCR, while the TCRdb copy is restricted to in-frame clones and leaves out a portion. The table has 70,000 to 75,000 clones, 60% to 80% seen once. The specimen comprised CD4+ T cells from PBMCs cultured without peptide, sampled before COVID-19 vaccination. Receptors originate from a human donor who received a COVID-19 vaccine.

The chain carries TRBV3-1 (or the pseudogene TRBV3-2) and TRBJ1-4, with 8 positions matching TRBD1. In germline, CDR1 is LGHDT, CDR2 YNNKEL (reference sequence). V trimming: 2 bases; J trimming: 7 bases; junction bases outside the gene matches: 3. The CDR3 runs to 14 residues. CDR3 region: CASSQTGGGEKLFF. The CDR3 DNA reads TGTGCCAGCAGCCAAACAGGGGGGGGTGAAAAACTGTTTTTT.

The genes are TRBV11-2 and TRBJ2-5, with unresolved D. Trimming shortened V by 4 bases and J by 4 bases, and 10 bases separated the two germline ends. Germline V gene sequence: CDR1 SGHAT, CDR2 FQNNGV. The CDR3 totals 13 residues. The CDR3 sequence: CASSWRRGETQYF. CDR3 in DNA: TGTGCCAGCAGCTGGCGCAGAGGAGAGACCCAGTACTTC.

This sequence joins TRBV6-5 and TRBJ1-1; a possible D gene is TRBD1 (5 bases). V shed 0 bases and J shed 3 bases, with 11 bases lying between them. The length of the CDR3 is 15 residues. In germline, CDR1 is MNHEY, CDR2 SVGAGI. CDR3 DNA: TGTGCCAGCAGTTACTCGTTCGGGGGAGACACTGAAGCTTTCTTT. Protein: CASSYSFGGDTEAFF.

With regard to this clone: The junction departs from the called germline gene at one end, perhaps through a read error. The rearrangement joins TRBV6-1 to TRBJ1-1, with D uncertain. The CDR3 contains 11 residues. Germline V gene lookup returns CDR1 MNHNS and CDR2 SASEGT. This CDR3 is CASSENWHSVF. The CDR3 coding sequence is TGTGCCAGCAGTGAAAATTGGCATTCAGTGTTC.

This clone has only one observation. The rearrangement uses TRBV12-3 or TRBV12-4 and TRBJ1-2; D gene ambiguous. V was shortened by 3 bases and J by 8 bases, with 7 bases between the two germline ends. The length of the CDR3 is 11 residues. The CDR3 protein is CASSFRYGYTF. The CDR3 coding sequence is TGTGCCAGCAGTTTTCGTTACGGCTACACCTTC.

The CDR3 region is CATSEPPANEQFF. DNA of the CDR3: TGTGCCACCAGTGAACCCCCAGCCAATGAGCAGTTCTTC. V is TRBV24-1 and J is TRBJ2-1; D call uncertain. The CDR3 has 13 amino acids. V dropped 4 bases and J dropped 6 bases, with 9 bases sitting between them. Germline assignment: CDR1 KGHDR and CDR2 SFDVKD.

The J gene is TRBJ2-1, the V gene TRBV15; TRBD1 matches 8 bases. CDR3 length: 16 residues. The V segment lost 5 bases and the J segment 4 bases; nucleotides outside the gene matches: 10. Germline values: CDR1 LNHNV, CDR2 YYDKDF (reference sequence). In DNA form, the CDR3 reads TGTGCCACCAGCCACCCCGGGACAGGATTATACAATGAGCAGTTCTTC. Protein sequence: CATSHPGTGLYNEQFF.

The chain uses TRBV4-3 and TRBJ1-3; D is undetermined. The CDR3 sequence is 13 residues long. Germline V gene sequence: CDR1 LGHNA, CDR2 YSLEER. Trimming stripped 0 bases from V and 4 bases from J, with 4 bases between. CDR3 sequence: CASSQEQGNTIYF. As DNA, the CDR3 is TGCGCCAGCAGCCAAGAACAGGGAAACACCATATATTTT.

V usage is TRBV9 and J usage is TRBJ1-6; D is possibly TRBD1 (5 bases). The ends were cut back, 3 bases at V and 0 bases at J, with 13 bases in the middle. CDR3 length: 17 amino acids. CDR1 and CDR2 from the germline V gene are SGDLS and YYNGEE. The CDR3 reads CASSAEEGFSYNSPLHF. CDR3 nucleotide sequence: TGTGCCAGCAGCGCCGAAGAGGGGTTCTCCTATAATTCACCCCTCCACTTT. The full variable domain, in which reference TRBV9 and TRBJ1-6 provide the parts outside the CDR3, is DSGVTQTPKHLITATGQRVTLRCSPRSGDLSVYWYQQSLDQGLQFLIQYYNGEERAKGNILERFSAQQFPDLHSELNLSSLELGDSALYFCASSAEEGFSYNSPLHFGNGTRLTVT.

The chain employs TRBV30 and TRBJ2-4; D is perhaps TRBD1 (6 bases). CDR3 length: 22 amino acids. Germline-derived CDR1 and CDR2 are GTSNPN and SVGIG (reference sequence). V lost 3 bases to trimming and J lost 9 bases, with 42 bases between them. Written as DNA, the CDR3 is TGTGCCTGGAGCCTATATACCACATCCTTCACCGGGACACGGCCAGGGAGTTTCATTCAGTACTTC. It yields the protein CAWSLYTTSFTGTRPGSFIQYF.

This chain uses TRBV19 with TRBJ1-1; the D gene is possibly TRBD1 (6 bases). The V gene lost 3 bases and the J gene lost 0 bases, with 11 bases spanning the gap. Germline CDR1 is LNHDA and CDR2 is SQIVND (reference sequence). The CDR3 covers 15 residues. This CDR3 reads CASSIGGRMNTEAFF. DNA for the CDR3: TGTGCCAGTAGTATCGGGGGGCGAATGAACACTGAAGCTTTCTTT.

The CDR3 DNA follows: TGCGCCAGCGGGTCCACCCCGGGGAGCGGCGAGACCCAGTACTTC. It translates to CASGSTPGSGETQYF. The chain uses TRBV10-2 and TRBJ2-5; tentatively, D is TRBD2 (5 bases). Trimming took 8 bases from V and 5 from J, leaving 21 bases between them. The CDR3 totals 15 residues. The germline V gene encodes CDR1 WSHSY and CDR2 SAAADI.

The chain is built from TRBV18 and TRBJ2-7, with 7 positions matching TRBD1. Germline trimming cut 1 base from V and 6 bases from J; bases unmatched to any gene: 6. Germline V gene lookup returns CDR1 KGHSH and CDR2 LQKENI. This CDR3 contains 14 residues. The CDR3 protein is CASSPRYTGAEQYV. CDR3 in DNA: TGTGCCAGCTCACCACGGTATACAGGGGCCGAGCAGTACGTC.

The chain joins TRBV5-1 to TRBJ1-2; D is possibly TRBD1 (6 bases). This CDR3 has 14 amino acids. Germline lookup yields CDR1 SGHRS and CDR2 YFSETQ. V was clipped by 4 bases and J by 2 bases, with 12 bases between them. Here the CDR3 DNA reads TGCGCCAGCAGCCCAGGGGAGGGGAACTATGGCTACACCTTC. This sequence encodes CASSPGEGNYGYTF.

The rearrangement joins TRBV7-9 to TRBJ2-5, with 8 bases lining up with TRBD1. Per the germline V gene, CDR1 is SEHNR and CDR2 is FQNEAQ (reference sequence). The CDR3 has 15 amino acids. The ends lost 4 bases at V and 5 bases at J; junction bases unmatched: 9. DNA of the CDR3: TGTGCCAGCAGCTCCGCTCAGGGGGCGTTGGAGACCCAGTACTTC. Translation: CASSSAQGALETQYF.

This clone was picked up a small number of times. The chain couples TRBV29-1 to TRBJ1-2; 7 bases map to TRBD1. V lost 6 bases to trimming and J lost 1 base; unmatched junction nucleotides: 11. CDR1 and CDR2 from the germline V gene are SQVTM and ANQGSEA. The CDR3 runs 15 residues. The CDR3 sequence is CSVGRDRIFNYGYTF. For the CDR3, the DNA is TGCAGCGTGGGCCGGGACAGAATCTTTAACTATGGCTACACCTTC.

The chain links TRBV11-2 to TRBJ2-5; D possibly corresponds to TRBD2 (6 bases). This CDR3 spans 14 amino acids. V dropped 4 bases and J dropped 5 bases, with 14 bases sitting between them. Germline CDR1 and CDR2: SGHAT and FQNNGV. CDR3 coding DNA: TGTGCCAGCAGCTCCCTACGGGGGTACGAGACCCAGTACTTC. Translated: CASSSLRGYETQYF.

The genes are TRBV7-3 and TRBJ2-7; D call uncertain. V lost 5 bases and J 2 bases, leaving 16 bases between the germline ends. CDR1 and CDR2 (germline): SGHTA, FQGTGA. The CDR3 sequence is 15 residues long. The CDR3 here is CASSLGPSPPYEQYV. CDR3 DNA: TGTGCCAGCAGCCTCGGCCCATCCCCCCCCTACGAGCAGTACGTC.

V usage is TRBV5-5 and J usage is TRBJ2-2, with a tentative D call TRBD1 (5 bases). The length of the CDR3 is 14 residues. V was clipped by 5 bases and J by 0 bases, with 8 bases between them. CDR1 and CDR2 from the germline V gene are SGHKS and YYEKEE (reference sequence). CDR3 sequence (DNA): TGTGCCAGCAGGACCAGGGCGAACACCGGGGAGCTGTTTTTT. Amino acids: CASRTRANTGELFF. The entire variable domain, with the rest obtained from reference TRBV5-5 and TRBJ2-2, is as follows: DAGVTQSPTHLIKTRGQQVTLRCSPISGHKSVSWYQQVLGQGPQFIFQYYEKEERGRGNFPDRFSARQFPNYSSELNVNALLLGDSALYLCASRTRANTGELFFGEGSRLTVL.

This sequence joins TRBV7-2 and TRBJ2-6; D tentatively fits TRBD1 or TRBD2 (5 bases each). This CDR3 has 15 amino acids. Germline values: CDR1 SGHTA, CDR2 FQGNSA. V dropped 3 bases and J dropped 2 bases, with 8 bases sitting between them. For the CDR3, the DNA is TGTGCCAGCAGCTTGGGGGTCCCTGGGGCCAACGTCCTGACTTTC. This encodes CASSLGVPGANVLTF.

This chain links TRBV5-4 with TRBJ1-1; 10 bases map to TRBD1. The germline gives CDR1 SGHNT, CDR2 YYREEE (reference sequence). The CDR3 has 13 amino acids. V was pared by 3 bases and J by 5 bases, with 1 base of the junction left unmatched. CDR3 sequence (DNA): TGTGCCAGCAGCTGGGACAGGGGTACTGAAGCTTTCTTT. Translated, it gives CASSWDRGTEAFF. The complete variable domain, with remaining parts taken from reference TRBV5-4 and TRBJ1-1, reads ETGVTQSPTHLIKTRGQQVTLRCSSQSGHNTVSWYQQALGQGPQFIFQYYREEENGRGNFPPRFSGLQFPNYSSELNVNALELDDSALYLCASSWDRGTEAFFGQGTRLTVV.

The chain has TRBV20-1 and TRBJ1-2, with a tentative D call TRBD1 (5 bases). The V gene lost 6 bases and the J gene lost 2 bases, with 13 bases spanning the gap. The V gene's germline CDR1 is DFQATT and CDR2 SNEGSKA (reference sequence). CDR3 size: 13 residues. The CDR3 DNA reads as TGCAGTGCAAGTACGGGACTCAACTATGGCTACACCTTC. Protein sequence: CSASTGLNYGYTF.

V usage is TRBV5-1 and J usage is TRBJ1-1, with 8 nucleotides matching TRBD1. The CDR3 totals 14 residues. Germline-derived CDR1 and CDR2 are SGHRS and YFSETQ. V lost 3 bases, J lost 8 bases, and 9 bases stayed unmatched. CDR3 bases: TGCGCCAGCAGCTGGGGAATGGACAGGGCCGAAGCTTTCTTT. Translating it yields CASSWGMDRAEAFF.

This sequence joins TRBV7-9 and TRBJ2-1, with D possibly matching TRBD2 (5 bases). The length of the CDR3 is 15 residues. Trimming pared 1 base from V and 3 bases from J, leaving 10 bases between. Germline CDR1 is SEHNR and CDR2 is FQNEAQ (reference sequence). Here the CDR3 reads CASSLVEGIYNEQFF. The CDR3 region has the DNA TGTGCCAGCAGCTTAGTTGAGGGAATCTACAATGAGCAGTTCTTC.

This clone was recorded a few times. This CDR3 reads CAWSHTPLRSVRGYTF. DNA of the CDR3: TGTGCCTGGAGTCATACACCTCTCCGAAGTGTCCGTGGCTACACCTTC. The chain links TRBV30 to TRBJ1-2; D unclear. V dropped 2 bases and J dropped 7 bases, with 23 bases sitting between them. The germline gives CDR1 GTSNPN, CDR2 SVGIG (reference sequence). The CDR3 extends over 16 amino acids.

CDR3 in amino acids: CASSLDGGNRYGYTF. For the CDR3, the DNA is TGTGCCAGCAGCTTGGATGGAGGGAACCGATATGGCTACACCTTC. The rearrangement links TRBV5-4 to TRBJ1-2; D not certain. Trimming left V 0 bases short and J 5 bases short, with 14 bases between. The CDR3 spans 15 residues. In germline, CDR1 is SGHNT, CDR2 YYREEE (reference sequence).

This chain uses TRBV4-2 with TRBJ2-5; the D call may be TRBD1 or TRBD2 (6 bases each). There are 14 residues in the CDR3. Germline CDR1 is LGHNA and CDR2 is YNFKEQ. V dropped 2 bases and J dropped 10 bases, with 17 bases sitting between them. The CDR3 loop reads CASSQKGEARGQYF. In DNA form, the CDR3 reads TGTGCCAGCAGCCAAAAGGGGGAGGCTCGGGGCCAGTACTTC.

V gene TRBV12-3 or TRBV12-4 combines with J gene TRBJ1-5; TRBD1 might be the D (6 bases). The CDR3 consists of 13 residues. The V and J ends lost 6 bases and 9 bases respectively, with 15 bases between them. CDR3: CASSDDRRWPQHF. The CDR3 region has the DNA TGTGCCAGCAGCGATGACAGGAGGTGGCCCCAGCATTTT.

A single count supports this clone. The chain has TRBV28 and TRBJ2-7, with 7 nucleotides matching TRBD1. Germline V CDR1 and CDR2: MDHEN, SYDVKM. After removal of 4 bases from V and 1 base from J, the junction contained 19 bases not matched to a gene. This CDR3 region has 19 residues. CDR3 nucleotides: TGTGCCAGCAGTTCCCACCGGACAGGCCAAGGGTTGAAATCCTACGAGCAGTACGTC. It yields the protein CASSSHRTGQGLKSYEQYV.

This chain joins TRBV6-2 or TRBV6-3 and TRBJ2-7; maybe TRBD1 (6 bases). Trimming shortened V by 0 bases and J by 2 bases, and 11 bases separated the two germline ends. Germline loops: CDR1 MNHEY, CDR2 SVGEGT. The CDR3 totals 15 residues. As DNA, the CDR3 is TGTGCCAGCAGTTACTCGCCAGGGGCCCCCTACGAGCAGTACGTC. Residues: CASSYSPGAPYEQYV.